This T cell receptor beta chain was sequenced during a study of cytomegalovirus exposure and HLA in healthy donors. Study results and caveats: In vitro experiments confirmed that three CMV-associated chains were specific for CMV antigens. Other equally common chains were less clonally expanded than HLA-associated TCR beta chains, a later analysis showed. Sequencing depth across donors, presence/absence analyses assumed, was roughly uniform.

Trimming shortened V by 0 bases and J by 0 bases, and 11 bases separated the two germline ends. There are 16 residues in the CDR3. Germline lookup yields CDR1 MGHRA and CDR2 YSYEKL. About this clone: What it recognizes is unknown.

Primers: 60 Vbeta forward and 13 Jbeta reverse. Clones were sequenced by immunoSEQ multiplex PCR, and TCRdb holds only the in-frame ones, with some missing. This sample has some 90,000 clones, with about 80% found just once. Sequenced input: PBMCs. V and J are TRBV4-1 and TRBJ1-1; D perhaps matches TRBD1 (5 bases). The source is a man between 45 and 60 years old in good health and CMV-seropositive. The DNA for the CDR3 is TGCGCCAGCAGCCAAGATCCAGGGTCGATGAACACTGAAGCTTTCTTT. Its protein is CASSQDPGSMNTEAFF.